This T cell receptor (beta chain) was sequenced during a study of cytomegalovirus exposure and HLA in healthy donors. About the research overall: Caucasian-associated ancestry cluster membership applied to about four fifths of a few hundred genotyped donors.

CDR3 length: 15 residues. CDR1 and CDR2 from the germline V gene are SNHLY and FYNNEI. V was cut by 5 bases and J by 11 bases, with 22 bases left in between. With 60 Vbeta and 13 Jbeta primers, the PCR was carried out. Clones were sequenced by immunoSEQ multiplex PCR, and TCRdb holds only the in-frame ones, with some missing. The data hold roughly 170,000 clones, with 80% observed a single time. The sequencing input was PBMCs. The chain combines TRBV2 with TRBJ1-5, with D perhaps matching TRBD1 (5 bases). This TCR was recovered from a boy between 10 and 17 years old in good health and CMV-seronegative. The CDR3 DNA reads TGTGCCAGCAGTCGATTACTCGGGACGGGGGGAACCCAGCATTTT. Amino acids: CASSRLLGTGGTQHF.